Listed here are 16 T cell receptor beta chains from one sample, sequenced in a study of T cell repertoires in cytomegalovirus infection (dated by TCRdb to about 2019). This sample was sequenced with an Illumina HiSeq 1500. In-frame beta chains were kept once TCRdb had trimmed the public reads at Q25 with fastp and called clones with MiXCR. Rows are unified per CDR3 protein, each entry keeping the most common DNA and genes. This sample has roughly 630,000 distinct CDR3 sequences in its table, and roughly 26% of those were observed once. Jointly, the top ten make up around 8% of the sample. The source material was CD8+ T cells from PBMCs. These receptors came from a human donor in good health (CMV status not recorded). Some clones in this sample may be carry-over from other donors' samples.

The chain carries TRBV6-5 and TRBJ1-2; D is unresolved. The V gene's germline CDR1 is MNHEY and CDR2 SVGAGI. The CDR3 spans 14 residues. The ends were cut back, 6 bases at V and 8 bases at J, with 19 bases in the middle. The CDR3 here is CASRLRLGKMGYTF. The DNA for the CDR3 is TGTGCCAGCAGACTGCGTCTCGGTAAAATGGGCTACACCTTC.

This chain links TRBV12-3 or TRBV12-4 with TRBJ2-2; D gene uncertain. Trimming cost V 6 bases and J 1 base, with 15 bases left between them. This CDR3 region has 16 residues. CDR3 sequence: CASSYSSKRNTGELFF. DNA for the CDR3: TGTGCCAGCAGCTACAGCTCCAAAAGGAACACCGGGGAGCTGTTTTTT.

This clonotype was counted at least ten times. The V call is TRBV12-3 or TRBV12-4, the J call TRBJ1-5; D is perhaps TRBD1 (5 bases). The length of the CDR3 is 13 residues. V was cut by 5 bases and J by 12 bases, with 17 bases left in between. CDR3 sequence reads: CASSPGRGSLQHF. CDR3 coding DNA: TGTGCCAGCAGTCCAGGGAGAGGCTCGCTCCAGCATTTT.

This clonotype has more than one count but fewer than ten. CDR3 in DNA: TGTGCCAGCAGGCCGCCGGGGTCTGGAAACACCATATATTTT. Its translation is CASRPPGSGNTIYF. The chain is built from TRBV7-9 and TRBJ1-3, with unresolved D. Germline V CDR1 and CDR2: SEHNR, FQNEAQ (reference sequence). This CDR3 spans 14 amino acids. Trimming removed 6 bases at V and 1 base at J, with 10 bases between.

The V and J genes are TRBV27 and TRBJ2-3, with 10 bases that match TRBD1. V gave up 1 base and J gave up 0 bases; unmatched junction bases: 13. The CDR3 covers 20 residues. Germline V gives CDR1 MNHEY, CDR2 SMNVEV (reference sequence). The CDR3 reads CASSLYPTIRQGASTDTQYF. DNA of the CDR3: TGTGCCAGCAGTTTATACCCAACTATCAGACAGGGGGCGAGCACAGATACGCAGTATTTT.

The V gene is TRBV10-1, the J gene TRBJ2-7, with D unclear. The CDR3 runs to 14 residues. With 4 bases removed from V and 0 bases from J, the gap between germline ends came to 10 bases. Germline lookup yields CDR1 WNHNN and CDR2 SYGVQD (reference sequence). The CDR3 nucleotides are TGCGCCAGCAGTGGATCAGAATTCTCCTACGAGCAGTACTTC. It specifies CASSGSEFSYEQYF.

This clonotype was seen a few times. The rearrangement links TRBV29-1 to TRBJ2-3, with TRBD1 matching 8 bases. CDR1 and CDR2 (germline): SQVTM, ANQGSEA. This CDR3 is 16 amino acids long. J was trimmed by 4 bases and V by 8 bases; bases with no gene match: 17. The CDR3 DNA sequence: TGCAGCCCCCGGGTTAAACAGGGGGAATATGCAGATACGCAGTATTTT. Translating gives CSPRVKQGEYADTQYF.

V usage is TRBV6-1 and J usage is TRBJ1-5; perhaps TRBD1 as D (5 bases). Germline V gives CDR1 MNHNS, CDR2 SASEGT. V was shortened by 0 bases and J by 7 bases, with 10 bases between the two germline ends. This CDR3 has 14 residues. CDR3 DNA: TGTGCCAGCAGTGAAGCGGGGTGGGGGCAGCCCCAGCATTTT. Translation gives CASSEAGWGQPQHF.

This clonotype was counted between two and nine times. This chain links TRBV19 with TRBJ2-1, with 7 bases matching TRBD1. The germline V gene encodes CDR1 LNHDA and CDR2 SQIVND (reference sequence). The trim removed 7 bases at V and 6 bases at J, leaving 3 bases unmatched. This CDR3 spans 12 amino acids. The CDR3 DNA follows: TGTGCCAGTAAGAACAGGGGCAATGAGCAGTTCTTC. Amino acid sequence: CASKNRGNEQFF.

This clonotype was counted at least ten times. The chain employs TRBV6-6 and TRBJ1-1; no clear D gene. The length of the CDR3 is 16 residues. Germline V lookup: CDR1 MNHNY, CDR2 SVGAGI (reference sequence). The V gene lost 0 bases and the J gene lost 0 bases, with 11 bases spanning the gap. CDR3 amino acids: CASSYSSTGMNTEAFF. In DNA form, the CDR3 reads TGTGCCAGCAGTTACTCGAGTACGGGGATGAACACTGAAGCTTTCTTT.

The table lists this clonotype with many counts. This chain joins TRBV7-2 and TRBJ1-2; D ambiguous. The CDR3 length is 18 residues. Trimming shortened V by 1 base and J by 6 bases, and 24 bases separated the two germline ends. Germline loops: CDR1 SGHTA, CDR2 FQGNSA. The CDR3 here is CASSLDGILDERSNGYTF. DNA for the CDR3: TGTGCCAGCAGCTTAGACGGGATTCTAGATGAAAGGTCCAATGGCTACACCTTC.

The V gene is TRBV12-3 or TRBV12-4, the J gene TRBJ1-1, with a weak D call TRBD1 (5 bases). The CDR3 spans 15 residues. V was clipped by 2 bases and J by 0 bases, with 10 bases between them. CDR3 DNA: TGTGCCAGCAGTTTATACGGACAATTGAACACTGAAGCTTTCTTT. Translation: CASSLYGQLNTEAFF.

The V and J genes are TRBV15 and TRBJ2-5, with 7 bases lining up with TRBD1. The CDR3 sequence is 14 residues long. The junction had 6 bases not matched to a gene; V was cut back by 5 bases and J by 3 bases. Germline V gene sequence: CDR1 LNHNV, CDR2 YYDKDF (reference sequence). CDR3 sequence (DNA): TGTGCCACCAGCCCCCGGGACAGAAAAGAGACCCAGTACTTC. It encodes CATSPRDRKETQYF.

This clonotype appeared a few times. CDR3 protein: CASHPRGTQNTGELFF. The DNA for the CDR3 is TGTGCCAGCCACCCCCGCGGGACACAGAACACCGGGGAGCTGTTTTTT. The chain links TRBV11-3 to TRBJ2-2, with D possibly being TRBD1 or TRBD2 (6 bases each). This CDR3 spans 16 amino acids. Looked up from germline, CDR1 is SGHNT and CDR2 is YENEEA. V was clipped by 8 bases and J by 1 base, with 17 bases between them.

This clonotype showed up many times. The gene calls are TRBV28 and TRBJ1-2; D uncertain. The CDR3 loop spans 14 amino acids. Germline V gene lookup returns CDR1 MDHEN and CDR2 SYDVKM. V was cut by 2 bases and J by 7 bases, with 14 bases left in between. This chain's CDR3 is CASSLGPEGGGYTF. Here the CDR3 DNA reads TGTGCCAGCAGTTTAGGCCCGGAGGGTGGTGGCTACACCTTC.

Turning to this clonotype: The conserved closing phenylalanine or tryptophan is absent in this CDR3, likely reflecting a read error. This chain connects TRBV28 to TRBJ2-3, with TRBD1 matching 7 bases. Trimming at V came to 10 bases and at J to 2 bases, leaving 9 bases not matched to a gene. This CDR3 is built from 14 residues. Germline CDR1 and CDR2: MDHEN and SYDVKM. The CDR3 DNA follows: TGTGCCACTACAGGGGTCCCCAACACAGATACGCAGTATTTA. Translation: CATTGVPNTDTQYL.